These 26 T cell receptor beta chains were sequenced from one sample in a study of vaccination and CD4 T cells after COVID-19. Their cognate antigens are unknown. Oncomine TCR Beta short-read sequencing was applied to DNA from cultured CD4+ T cells. TCRdb recomputed calls from the PCR reads with MiXCR, one row per CDR3 protein. Found here are fewer than 25,000 distinct CDR3 sequences, about 31% of them singletons; the top ten hold just over 3%. Time point reported: late sampling 161 to 241 days after vaccination in a few convalescent patients. Treatment denoted: approximately 10-day PBMC culture with coronavirus spike peptide pools or control peptides (ViraFEST assay). The specimen was CD4+ T cells from blood, cultured in vitro, collected about 7 months after SARS-CoV-2 vaccination. All receptors derive from a human donor who had recovered from COVID-19.

The table lists this clonotype with a few counts. The V gene is TRBV21-1, the J gene TRBJ1-5; the table gives TRBD1 as D, unverified against the DNA. TRBV21-1 is classified as a pseudogene. The CDR3 spans 14 residues. As DNA, the CDR3 is TGTGCCAGCAGCAACCGGGACAGCAATCAGCCCCAGCATTTT. It encodes CASSNRDSNQPQHF.

This clonotype was seen only a few times. This chain links TRBV10-3 with TRBJ2-7; D is perhaps TRBD1 (5 bases). The CDR3 runs 15 residues. Trimming cost V 2 bases and J 3 bases, with 14 bases left between them. The V gene's germline CDR1 is ENHRY and CDR2 SYGVKD. The CDR3 protein is CAISEGVGLGYEQYF. The CDR3 nucleotides read TGTGCCATCAGTGAGGGAGTGGGGCTAGGCTACGAGCAGTACTTC.

The J gene is TRBJ2-7, the V gene TRBV7-2; 7 nucleotides align to TRBD1. The CDR3 is 15 residues long. V was clipped by 6 bases and J by 2 bases; unmatched bases: 10. Germline V gene sequence: CDR1 SGHTA, CDR2 FQGNSA. The CDR3 DNA follows: TGTGCCAGCAGTCCGCCCGGGACAGCGGCCTACGAGCAGTACTTC. It codes for CASSPPGTAAYEQYF. Filled out from reference TRBV7-2 and TRBJ2-7, the complete variable domain reads GAGVSQSPSNKVTEKGKDVELRCDPISGHTALYWYRQSLGQGLEFLIYFQGNSAPDKSGLPSDRFSAERTGGSVSTLTIQRTQQEDSAVYLCASSPPGTAAYEQYFGPGTRLTVT.

The J gene is TRBJ2-2, the V gene TRBV20-1, with D unresolved. Germline-derived CDR1 and CDR2 are DFQATT and SNEGSKA (reference sequence). This CDR3 has 13 residues. V lost 4 bases and J 3 bases, leaving 9 bases between the germline ends. The CDR3 here is CSAKVLDTGELFF. CDR3 sequence (DNA): TGCAGTGCTAAGGTCCTCGACACCGGGGAGCTGTTTTTT.

The V call is TRBV2, the J call TRBJ2-5; 11 nucleotides agree with TRBD2. Germline CDR1 reads SNHLY; CDR2 reads FYNNEI. V shed 4 bases and J 5 bases; nucleotides not matched to a gene: 0. The CDR3 is made up of 13 amino acids. As DNA, the CDR3 is TGTGCCAGCAGTGGACTAGCGGGGGAGACCCAGTACTTC. The encoded protein is CASSGLAGETQYF.

The chain combines TRBV10-3 with TRBJ1-5; D gene unclear. This CDR3 spans 12 amino acids. V was trimmed by 11 bases and J by 11 bases, leaving 19 bases between them. Germline values: CDR1 ENHRY, CDR2 SYGVKD. CDR3 sequence: CAPGRALGAQHF. The CDR3 nucleotides read TGTGCCCCCGGGCGGGCTCTCGGAGCCCAGCATTTT.

This clonotype was seen a handful of times. V and J are TRBV7-8 and TRBJ2-5; D call uncertain. The germline gives CDR1 SGHVS, CDR2 FQNEAQ. The CDR3 consists of 12 residues. Trimming took 4 bases from V and 5 from J, leaving 8 bases between them. Here the CDR3 reads CASSYNSETQYF. DNA of the CDR3: TGTGCCAGCAGCTACAATAGTGAGACCCAGTACTTC.

This clonotype appeared a single time. The chain is built from TRBV29-1 and TRBJ2-3; perhaps D is TRBD1 or TRBD2 (5 bases each). Deletions cut 7 bases from V and 0 bases from J, with 14 bases between. The germline gives CDR1 SQVTM, CDR2 ANQGSEA. The CDR3 contains 14 residues. CDR3 in DNA: TGCAGCGGCGCCCCAGGGACGAGCACAGATACGCAGTATTTT. Translating it yields CSGAPGTSTDTQYF.

The DNA for the CDR3 is TGTGCCAGCAGCTTTCGCCGCCCTTCCTACAATGAGCAGTTCTTC. It encodes CASSFRRPSYNEQFF. The J gene is TRBJ2-1, the V gene TRBV7-6; no clear D gene. CDR3 size: 15 residues. Trimming took off 3 bases at V and 1 base at J, with 10 bases between the two ends. Per the germline V gene, CDR1 is SGHVS and CDR2 is FNYEAQ.

The V and J genes are TRBV16 and TRBJ2-7; D perhaps matches TRBD2 (5 bases). The CDR3 covers 15 residues. CDR1 and CDR2 (germline): KGHSY, FQNENV. V was pared by 2 bases and J by 3 bases, with 14 bases between. DNA of the CDR3: TGTGCCAGCAGCCAAGCCGATCTTAGCGTCTACGAGCAGTACTTC. Its translation: CASSQADLSVYEQYF.

This clonotype was seen only a few times. The chain links TRBV24-1 to TRBJ2-1; D possibly matches TRBD1 or TRBD2 (5 bases each). The CDR3 is 15 residues long. Looked up from germline, CDR1 is KGHDR and CDR2 is SFDVKD. The V and J ends lost 3 bases and 5 bases respectively, with 13 bases between them. This CDR3 reads CATSDPTWGNNEQFF. The CDR3 bases are TGTGCCACCAGTGATCCCACTTGGGGGAACAATGAGCAGTTCTTC.

V is TRBV20-1 and J is TRBJ2-1; D unresolved. The CDR3 extends over 18 amino acids. The V end was cut by 3 bases, the J end by 0 bases, with 21 bases between. CDR1 is DFQATT and CDR2 is SNEGSKA in the germline V gene (reference sequence). As DNA, the CDR3 is TGCAGTGCTAGCGATCTACTATCGAAAATCAGCTCCTACAATGAGCAGTTCTTC. Protein: CSASDLLSKISSYNEQFF.

The chain employs TRBV7-8 and TRBJ2-7, with 8 bases lining up with TRBD2. Germline trimming cut 5 bases from V and 2 bases from J; bases unmatched to any gene: 5. The CDR3 extends over 14 amino acids. Germline CDR1 reads SGHVS; CDR2 reads FQNEAQ. Written as DNA, the CDR3 is TGTGCCAGCAGCCAACTAGCGGTACCCTACGAGCAGTACTTC. As protein: CASSQLAVPYEQYF.

This clonotype ranks as medium-sized. CDR3 DNA: TGTGCCATCAGTGAGTCGACCGGGACAGGGGATGGCTACACCTTC. Amino acids: CAISESTGTGDGYTF. The gene calls are TRBV10-3 and TRBJ1-2; 10 bases are shared with TRBD1. Looked up from germline, CDR1 is ENHRY and CDR2 is SYGVKD. V shed 0 bases, J shed 6 bases, and the junction held 4 bases outside the gene matches. The CDR3 is 15 residues long.

This chain uses TRBV20-1 with TRBJ2-5, with D maybe TRBD1 (8 bases). Trimming removed 4 bases at V and 4 bases at J, with 13 bases between. Germline assignment: CDR1 DFQATT and CDR2 SNEGSKA (reference sequence). This CDR3 contains 13 residues. The CDR3 loop is CSATNRGGETQYF. The CDR3 DNA sequence: TGCAGTGCTACCAACAGGGGGGGAGAGACCCAGTACTTC.

This clonotype was detected a few times. The rearrangement joins TRBV7-2 to TRBJ2-7; weak D call: TRBD2 (5 bases). The CDR3 has 14 amino acids. Germline values: CDR1 SGHTA, CDR2 FQGNSA. V lost 4 bases and J lost 3, with 13 bases in between. CDR3 region: CASSSGRDGYEQYF. The CDR3 nucleotides are TGTGCCAGCAGCTCGGGCCGGGATGGCTACGAGCAGTACTTC.

In this sample, this clonotype turned up a few times. The chain carries TRBV28 and TRBJ2-7, with 13 bases lining up with TRBD2. CDR3 length equals 18 residues. Per germline, CDR1 MDHEN and CDR2 SYDVKM. J was trimmed by 2 bases and V by 7 bases; bases with no gene match: 14. The CDR3 DNA reads TGTGCCAGCATCCCGGGGGGGACTAGCGGGGTCCACACCTACGAGCAGTACTTC. Protein sequence: CASIPGGTSGVHTYEQYF.

This rearrangement joins TRBV7-9 to TRBJ2-7, with TRBD2 matching 13 bases. The CDR3 sequence is 16 residues long. V lost 4 bases, J lost 6 bases, and 9 bases stayed unmatched. Germline V gene lookup returns CDR1 SEHNR and CDR2 FQNEAQ (reference sequence). CDR3 amino acids: CASSSGLAGVVGEQYF. CDR3 DNA sequence: TGTGCCAGCAGCTCCGGACTAGCGGGAGTAGTTGGCGAGCAGTACTTC. Full variable domain (missing parts from reference TRBV7-9 and TRBJ2-7): DTGVSQNPRHKITKRGQNVTFRCDPISEHNRLYWYRQTLGQGPEFLTYFQNEAQLEKSRLLSDRFSAERPKGSFSTLEIQRTEQGDSAMYLCASSSGLAGVVGEQYFGPGTRLTVT.

This clonotype showed up just a few times. The V gene is TRBV6-1, the J gene TRBJ1-6, with D perhaps matching TRBD1 (5 bases). The germline V gene encodes CDR1 MNHNS and CDR2 SASEGT. The germline V and J ends were trimmed by 7 bases and 4 bases, with 17 bases remaining between them. The CDR3 extends over 16 amino acids. The CDR3 DNA sequence: TGTGCCAGCACCCCCCGCGGGGCGGGTTATAATTCACCCCTCCACTTT. Translated: CASTPRGAGYNSPLHF.

The rearrangement uses TRBV7-9 and TRBJ2-6, with D unresolved. CDR3 size: 15 residues. Germline V CDR1 and CDR2: SEHNR, FQNEAQ (reference sequence). V dropped 2 bases and J dropped 0 bases, with 5 bases sitting between them. The CDR3 spells CASSLWDSGANVLTF. CDR3 sequence (DNA): TGTGCCAGCAGCTTATGGGACTCTGGGGCCAACGTCCTGACTTTC.

The chain joins TRBV7-9 to TRBJ1-5; 8 positions match TRBD1. Per germline, CDR1 SEHNR and CDR2 FQNEAQ (reference sequence). The CDR3 is 14 amino acids. V lost 5 bases and J lost 5; bases outside the gene matches: 5. This chain's CDR3 is CASSQTGVDQPQHF. The CDR3 nucleotides read TGTGCCAGCAGCCAGACAGGGGTAGATCAGCCCCAGCATTTT.

As regards this clonotype: At one end, the junction sequence differs from germline, possibly due to a read error. This sequence joins TRBV20-1 and TRBJ2-5, with 7 bases lining up with TRBD1. Germline CDR1 is DFQATT and CDR2 is SNEGSKA (reference sequence). The CDR3 runs to 14 residues. Here the CDR3 reads CSARGNTGVETQYF. The DNA of the CDR3 is TGCAGTGCCAGAGGAAACACAGGGGTTGAGACCCAGTACTTC.

This clonotype was observed a handful of times. The chain recombines TRBV27 with TRBJ1-1; 11 nucleotides agree with TRBD1. Trimming at V came to 1 base and at J to 7 bases, leaving 5 bases not matched to a gene. CDR1 and CDR2 (germline): MNHEY, SMNVEV (reference sequence). The length of the CDR3 is 15 residues. CDR3 region: CASSLFIGTGGEAFF. The DNA for the CDR3 is TGTGCCAGCAGTTTATTCATTGGGACAGGGGGTGAAGCTTTCTTT.

The chain employs TRBV20-1 and TRBJ2-1; D is undetermined. This CDR3 region has 15 residues. Germline V gives CDR1 DFQATT, CDR2 SNEGSKA (reference sequence). The V end lost 0 bases, the J end lost 4 bases, and 13 bases lay between the germline ends. DNA of the CDR3: TGCAGTGCTAGAGAGGGTGGCAGAATTTACAATGAGCAGTTCTTC. Its translation is CSAREGGRIYNEQFF.

The gene calls are TRBV20-1 and TRBJ1-1; D perhaps matches TRBD1 (5 bases). Germline-derived CDR1 and CDR2 are DFQATT and SNEGSKA (reference sequence). With 4 bases removed from V and 3 bases from J, the gap between germline ends came to 12 bases. This CDR3 comprises 13 residues. The chain's CDR3 is CSAIFSGDTEAFF. The CDR3 DNA follows: TGCAGTGCTATTTTTTCGGGGGACACTGAAGCTTTCTTT.

The chain's CDR3 is CSAPMTGGNVEQYF. The CDR3 region has the DNA TGCAGTGCACCGATGACAGGGGGGAATGTAGAGCAGTACTTC. The chain uses TRBV20-1 and TRBJ2-7; 9 nucleotides agree with TRBD1. J was trimmed by 7 bases and V by 6 bases; bases with no gene match: 13. CDR1 is DFQATT, CDR2 SNEGSKA, per germline (reference sequence). The CDR3 sequence is 14 residues long.